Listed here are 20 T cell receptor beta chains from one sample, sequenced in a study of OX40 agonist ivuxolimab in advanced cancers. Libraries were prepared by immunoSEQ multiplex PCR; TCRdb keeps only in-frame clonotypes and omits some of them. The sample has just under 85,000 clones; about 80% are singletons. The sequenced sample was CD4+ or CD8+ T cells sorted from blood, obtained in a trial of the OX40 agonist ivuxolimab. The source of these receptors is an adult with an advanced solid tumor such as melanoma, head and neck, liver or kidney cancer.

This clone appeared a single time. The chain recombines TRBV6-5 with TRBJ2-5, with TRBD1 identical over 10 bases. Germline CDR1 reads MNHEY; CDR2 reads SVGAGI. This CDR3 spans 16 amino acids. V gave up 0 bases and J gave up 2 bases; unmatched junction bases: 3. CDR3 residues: CASSYSGTGVQETQYF. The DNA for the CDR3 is TGTGCCAGCAGTTACTCGGGGACAGGGGTTCAAGAGACCCAGTACTTC.

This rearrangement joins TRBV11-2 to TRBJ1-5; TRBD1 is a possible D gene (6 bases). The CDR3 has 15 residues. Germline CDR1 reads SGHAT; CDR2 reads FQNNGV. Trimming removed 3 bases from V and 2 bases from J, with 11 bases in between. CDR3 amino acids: CASSLTGLGNQPQHF. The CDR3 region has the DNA TGTGCCAGCAGCTTGACAGGTTTGGGCAATCAGCCCCAGCATTTT.

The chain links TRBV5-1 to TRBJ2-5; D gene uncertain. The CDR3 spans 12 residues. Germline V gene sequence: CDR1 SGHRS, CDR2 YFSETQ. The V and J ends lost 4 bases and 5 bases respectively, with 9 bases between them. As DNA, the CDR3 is TGCGCCAGCAGCCCTTTTGGGGAGACCCAGTACTTC. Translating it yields CASSPFGETQYF.

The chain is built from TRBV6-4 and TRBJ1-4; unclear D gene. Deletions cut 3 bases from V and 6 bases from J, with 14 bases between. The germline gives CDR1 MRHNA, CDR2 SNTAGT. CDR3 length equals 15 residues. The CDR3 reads CASSEDGLLDEKLFF. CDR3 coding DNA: TGTGCCAGCAGTGAAGACGGATTACTGGATGAAAAACTGTTTTTT.

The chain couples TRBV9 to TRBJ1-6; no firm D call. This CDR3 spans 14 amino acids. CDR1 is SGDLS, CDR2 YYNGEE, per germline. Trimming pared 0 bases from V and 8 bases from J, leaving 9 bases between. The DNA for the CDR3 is TGTGCCAGCAGCGTAGGACGTAGAGATTCACCCCTCCACTTT. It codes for CASSVGRRDSPLHF.

The CDR3 DNA reads as TGCGCCAGCAGCCAAGATATGGGGACCAGGCGTGATCAGCCCCAGCATTTT. Amino acids: CASSQDMGTRRDQPQHF. The chain has TRBV4-3 and TRBJ1-5, with D maybe TRBD1 (5 bases). The V end lost 0 bases, the J end lost 5 bases, and 17 bases lay between the germline ends. Germline CDR1 and CDR2: LGHNA and YSLEER. The CDR3 consists of 17 residues.

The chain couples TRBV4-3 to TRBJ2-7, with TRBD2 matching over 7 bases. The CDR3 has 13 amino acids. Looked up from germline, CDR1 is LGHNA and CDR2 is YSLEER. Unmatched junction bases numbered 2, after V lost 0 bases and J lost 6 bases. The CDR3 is CASSQEREAEQYF. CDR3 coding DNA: TGCGCCAGCAGCCAAGAACGGGAGGCCGAGCAGTACTTC.

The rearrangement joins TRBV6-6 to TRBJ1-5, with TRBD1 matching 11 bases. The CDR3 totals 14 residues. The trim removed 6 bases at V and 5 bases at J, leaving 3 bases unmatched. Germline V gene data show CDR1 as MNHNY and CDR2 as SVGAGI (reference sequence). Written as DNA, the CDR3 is TGTGCCAGCAGCCCGGGACAGGGGGATCAGCCCCAGCATTTT. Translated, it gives CASSPGQGDQPQHF.

The CDR3 coding sequence is TGTGCCAGCAGCTTAGGGTTCTACGAGCAGTACTTC. Translation gives CASSLGFYEQYF. The chain carries TRBV7-2 and TRBJ2-7, with D unresolved. The CDR3 is made up of 12 amino acids. V was pared by 1 base and J by 3 bases, with 4 bases between. Germline CDR1 and CDR2: SGHTA and FQGNSA. Full variable domain (missing parts from reference TRBV7-2 and TRBJ2-7): GAGVSQSPSNKVTEKGKDVELRCDPISGHTALYWYRQSLGQGLEFLIYFQGNSAPDKSGLPSDRFSAERTGGSVSTLTIQRTQQEDSAVYLCASSLGFYEQYFGPGTRLTVT.

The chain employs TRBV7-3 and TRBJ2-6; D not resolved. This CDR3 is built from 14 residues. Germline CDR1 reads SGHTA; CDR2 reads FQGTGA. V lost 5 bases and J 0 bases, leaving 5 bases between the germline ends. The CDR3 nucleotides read TGTGCCAGCAGCCCAAGCTCTGGGGCCAACGTCCTGACTTTC. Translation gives CASSPSSGANVLTF.

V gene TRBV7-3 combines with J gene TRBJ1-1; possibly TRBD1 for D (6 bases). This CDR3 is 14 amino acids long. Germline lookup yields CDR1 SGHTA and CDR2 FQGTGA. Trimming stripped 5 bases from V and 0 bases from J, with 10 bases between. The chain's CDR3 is CASSAQGLNTEAFF. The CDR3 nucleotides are TGTGCCAGCAGCGCTCAGGGGTTGAACACTGAAGCTTTCTTT. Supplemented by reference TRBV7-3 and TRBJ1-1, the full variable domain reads GAGVSQTPSNKVTEKGKYVELRCDPISGHTALYWYRQSLGQGPEFLIYFQGTGAADDSGLPNDRFFAVRPEGSVSTLKIQRTERGDSAVYLCASSAQGLNTEAFFGQGTRLTVV.

CDR3 nucleotides: TGTGCCAGCAGCTTGCTGAACCTCGGGGAAAAACTGTTTTTT. It specifies CASSLLNLGEKLFF. V and J are TRBV5-6 and TRBJ1-4; no definite D call. V lost 1 base and J 8 bases, leaving 12 bases between the germline ends. The germline gives CDR1 SGHDT, CDR2 YYEEEE. This CDR3 region has 14 residues.

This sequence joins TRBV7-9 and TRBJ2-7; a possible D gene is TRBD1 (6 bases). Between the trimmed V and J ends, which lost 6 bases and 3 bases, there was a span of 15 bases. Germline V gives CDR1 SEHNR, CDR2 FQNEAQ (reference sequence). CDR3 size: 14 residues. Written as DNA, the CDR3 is TGTGCCAGCAGGGGGCCGGGACAAGTCTACGAGCAGTACTTC. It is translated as CASRGPGQVYEQYF.

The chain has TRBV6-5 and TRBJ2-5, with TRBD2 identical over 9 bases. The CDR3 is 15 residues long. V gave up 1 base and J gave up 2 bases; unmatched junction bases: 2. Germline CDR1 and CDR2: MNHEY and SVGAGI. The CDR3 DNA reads TGTGCCAGCAGTTACTTCGCGGGGGGGCAAGAGACCCAGTACTTC. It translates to CASSYFAGGQETQYF.

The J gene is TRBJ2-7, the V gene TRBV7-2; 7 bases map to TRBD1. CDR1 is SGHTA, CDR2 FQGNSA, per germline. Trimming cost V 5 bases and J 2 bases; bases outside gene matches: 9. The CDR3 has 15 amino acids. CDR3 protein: CASSARQGLPYEQYV. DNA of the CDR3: TGTGCCAGCAGCGCCAGACAGGGTTTACCCTACGAGCAGTACGTC.

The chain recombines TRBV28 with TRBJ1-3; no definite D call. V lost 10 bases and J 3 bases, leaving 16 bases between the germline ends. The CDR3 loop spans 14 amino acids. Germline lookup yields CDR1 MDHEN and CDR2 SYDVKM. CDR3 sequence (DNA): TGTGCCACCGAGGGAGGGCGACGTGGAAACACCATATATTTT. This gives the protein CATEGGRRGNTIYF.

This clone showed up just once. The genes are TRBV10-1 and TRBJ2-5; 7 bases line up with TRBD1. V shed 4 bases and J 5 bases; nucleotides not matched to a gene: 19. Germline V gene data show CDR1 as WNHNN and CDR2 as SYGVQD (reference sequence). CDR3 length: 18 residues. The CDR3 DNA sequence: TGCGCCAGCAGTGTATTTCTGGGGACAGACCCGAACCGTGAGACCCAGTACTTC. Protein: CASSVFLGTDPNRETQYF.

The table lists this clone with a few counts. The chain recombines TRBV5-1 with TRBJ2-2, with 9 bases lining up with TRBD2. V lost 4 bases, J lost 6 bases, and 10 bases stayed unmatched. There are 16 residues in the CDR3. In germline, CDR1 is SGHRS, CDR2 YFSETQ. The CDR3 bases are TGCGCCAGCAGCGGACGAGGGACTAGCAGTCCCGGGGAGCTGTTTTTT. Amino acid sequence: CASSGRGTSSPGELFF.

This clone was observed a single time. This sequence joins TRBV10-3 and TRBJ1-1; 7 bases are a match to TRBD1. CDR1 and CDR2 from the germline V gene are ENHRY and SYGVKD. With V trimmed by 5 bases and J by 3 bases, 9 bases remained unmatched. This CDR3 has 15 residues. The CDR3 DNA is TGTGCCATCAGTAGGGACAGACTTGGGGACACTGAAGCTTTCTTT. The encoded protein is CAISRDRLGDTEAFF.

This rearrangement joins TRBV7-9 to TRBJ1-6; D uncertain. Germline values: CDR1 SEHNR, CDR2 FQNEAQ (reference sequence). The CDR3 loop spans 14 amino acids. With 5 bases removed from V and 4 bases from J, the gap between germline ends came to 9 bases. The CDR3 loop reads CASSMDGYNSPLHF. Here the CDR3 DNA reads TGTGCCAGCAGCATGGACGGATATAATTCACCCCTCCACTTT.